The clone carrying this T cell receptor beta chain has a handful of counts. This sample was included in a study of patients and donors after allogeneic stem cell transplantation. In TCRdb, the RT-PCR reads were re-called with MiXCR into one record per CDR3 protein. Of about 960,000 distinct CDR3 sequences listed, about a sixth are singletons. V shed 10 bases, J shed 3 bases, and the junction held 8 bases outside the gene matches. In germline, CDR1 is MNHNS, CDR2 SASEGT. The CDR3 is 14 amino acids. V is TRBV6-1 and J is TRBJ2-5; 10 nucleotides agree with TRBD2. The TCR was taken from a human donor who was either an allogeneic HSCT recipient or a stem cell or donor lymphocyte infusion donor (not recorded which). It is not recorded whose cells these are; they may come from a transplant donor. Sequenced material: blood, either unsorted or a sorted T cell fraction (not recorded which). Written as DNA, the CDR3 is TGTGCCACCTTTTCAACTAGCGGGAAAGAGACCCAGTACTTC. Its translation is CATFSTSGKETQYF.